The 5 T cell receptor beta chains in this list originate from one sample, sequenced in a study of PD-1 blockade in classical Hodgkin lymphoma. The repertoire was sequenced with immunoSEQ multiplex PCR; TCRdb's copy has only in-frame clones and lacks some. The repertoire holds more than 85,000 clones, with roughly 90% as singletons. Time point of the sample: cycle 4 day 1 (C4D1), after more than five weeks of nivolumab. No patient escaped relapse after autologous stem cell transplantation, and brentuximab vedotin exposure varied. This sample comprised peripheral blood mononuclear cells (PBMCs), obtained before the fourth cycle of nivolumab. The receptors derive from a human donor with classical Hodgkin lymphoma.

The chain couples TRBV28 to TRBJ2-1, with no clear D. The ends were cut back, 5 bases at V and 3 bases at J, with 14 bases in the middle. The CDR3 contains 15 residues. CDR1 is MDHEN and CDR2 is SYDVKM in the germline V gene. CDR3 sequence: CASSPGSGFYNEQFF. The DNA of the CDR3 is TGTGCCAGCAGTCCCGGATCGGGTTTCTACAATGAGCAGTTCTTC.

The chain employs TRBV18 and TRBJ2-7; D is unclear. There are 14 residues in the CDR3. Germline V gene sequence: CDR1 KGHSH, CDR2 LQKENI. The V end was cut by 4 bases, the J end by 0 bases, with 10 bases between. CDR3 amino acids: CASSRLLSSYEQYF. The CDR3 DNA reads TGTGCCAGCTCACGTCTCCTAAGCTCCTACGAGCAGTACTTC. Combining the CDR3 with reference TRBV18 and TRBJ2-7 gives the whole variable domain NAGVMQNPRHLVRRRGQEARLRCSPMKGHSHVYWYRQLPEEGLKFMVYLQKENIIDESGMPKERFSAEFPKEGPSILRIQQVVRGDSAAYFCASSRLLSSYEQYFGPGTRLTVT.

This clone has more than one count but fewer than ten. The V call is TRBV2, the J call TRBJ2-7; D is undetermined. The CDR3 contains 13 residues. Trimming removed 2 bases at V and 5 bases at J, with 10 bases between. CDR1 is SNHLY and CDR2 is FYNNEI in the germline V gene. For the CDR3, the DNA is TGTGCCAGCAGTGAACAGGAGCCCCACGAGCAGTACTTC. Its translation: CASSEQEPHEQYF.

The rearrangement links TRBV7-6 to TRBJ1-3, with 8 bases lining up with TRBD1. V lost 5 bases to trimming and J lost 6 bases; unmatched junction nucleotides: 18. The CDR3 is 18 residues long. CDR1 is SGHVS and CDR2 is FNYEAQ in the germline V gene. The chain's CDR3 is CASSTGPFDRGRENTIYF. The CDR3 DNA is TGTGCCAGCAGCACAGGCCCATTTGACAGGGGCAGGGAAAACACCATATATTTT.

This clone turned up a few times. This chain links TRBV5-1 with TRBJ2-5; D is perhaps TRBD2 (5 bases). Deletions cut 4 bases from V and 4 bases from J, with 17 bases between. Germline lookup yields CDR1 SGHRS and CDR2 YFSETQ. The CDR3 has 15 residues. The CDR3 loop reads CASSPSGLTIETQYF. The CDR3 bases are TGCGCCAGCAGCCCCTCCGGACTGACTATAGAGACCCAGTACTTC.